The present TCR beta chain was sequenced within a study of T cell responses to AZD1222 COVID-19 vaccine. Findings and limits, study-wide: The CD4 TCRs associated with vaccination extended across spike and predominated at 160-218 and 743-854. There were repertoire samples only from the period after the peak T cell response. Only a handful of AZD1222 recipients tested seropositive at baseline.

This clone has just one count. Its matching antigen is unknown. TCRdb's copy holds only in-frame clones and misses some; the assay was immunoSEQ multiplex PCR. The profile shows more than 50,000 clones, 80% to 90% of them singletons. Per germline, CDR1 KGHSH and CDR2 LQKENI. The CDR3 is 16 amino acids. Trimming pared 3 bases from V and 0 bases from J, leaving 12 bases between. V gene TRBV18 combines with J gene TRBJ1-3; TRBD1 might be the D (5 bases). The source was peripheral blood, collected on day 0 of AZD1222 vaccination. The clonotype was recovered from an adult in good health. The CDR3 loop is CASSPGTGASGNTIYF. In DNA, the CDR3 is TGTGCCAGCTCACCTGGGACTGGCGCCTCTGGAAACACCATATATTTT.